This entry is about one T cell receptor beta chain. What it binds is unknown. CDR3 length: 16 residues. With 5 bases clipped from V and 5 bases from J, the junction kept 9 bases outside the gene matches. Germline lookup yields CDR1 MDHEN and CDR2 SYDVKM. The data were obtained in a study of tumor-infiltrating lymphocytes in localized non-small cell lung cancer. Study-level findings and limits: Recurrence-free survival showed no association with tumor T-cell fraction.

Profiling relied on immunoSEQ multiplex PCR, and the TCRdb table lists in-frame clones only, not all of them. Altogether more than 15,000 clones are present, approximately 79% being singletons, with the ten largest covering less than 10%. This receptor was taken from a human donor with non-small cell lung cancer. The rearrangement links TRBV28 to TRBJ2-5; 12 positions agree with TRBD2. Material for sequencing was lung tumor tissue. The CDR3 is CASSRQLAGGRETQYF. The CDR3, as DNA: TGTGCCAGCAGTCGCCAGCTAGCGGGGGGGCGCGAGACCCAGTACTTC. Full variable domain (missing parts from reference TRBV28 and TRBJ2-5): DVKVTQSSRYLVKRTGEKVFLECVQDMDHENMFWYRQDPGLGLRLIYFSYDVKMKEKGDIPEGYSVSREKKERFSLILESASTNQTSMYLCASSRQLAGGRETQYFGPGTRLLVL.